These T cell receptor beta chains were read from a single sample in a study of ipilimumab plus nivolumab after autologous stem cell transplantation. Using immunoSEQ multiplex PCR, the repertoire was profiled, and TCRdb retains in-frame clones only, with some absent. The sample consists of more than 15,000 clones, just under 80% of them appearing once. The input for sequencing was PBMCs, taken in a trial of ipilimumab plus nivolumab as post-transplant consolidation. The receptors originated from a male donor with diffuse large B-cell lymphoma. Both conserved end residues are part of each CDR3. The D gene is left open where the match is weak. Clone size appears in some rows only: once, few, many, or a class for an expanded clone.

>TRBJ2-7|TRBV4-3|.|.|13
TGCGCCAGCAGCCAAGAAACGTGGGGGGAGCAGTACTTC
CASSQETWGEQYF
>TRBJ1-1|TRBV6-1|TRBD1|.|14
TGTGCCAGCAGCGTAGGGGGCTACGGCACTGAAGCTTTCTTT
CASSVGGYGTEAFF
>TRBJ2-2|TRBV5-1|.|.|17
TGCGCCAGCAGCTTGGCCTCCGGACACCGAAATACCGGGGAGCTGTTTTTT
CASSLASGHRNTGELFF
>TRBJ2-7|TRBV5-1|.|once|17
TGCGCCAGCAGCTTGCGAGGGCGCCGAACGTCGGGGAGCGAGCAGTACTTC
CASSLRGRRTSGSEQYF
>TRBJ2-5|TRBV19|TRBD1|few|14
TGTGCCAGTAAGAGGACAGGGGCCAAAGAGACCCAGTACTTC
CASKRTGAKETQYF
>TRBJ2-7|TRBV6-1|.|once|11
TGTGCCAGCAACCGTTACTACGAGCAGTACTTC
CASNRYYEQYF
>TRBJ2-3|TRBV2|TRBD2|.|20
TGTGCCAGCAGTGGATTCCTTGGGACTAGCGGGGGACGTGGCGGAGATACGCAGTATTTT
CASSGFLGTSGGRGGDTQYF
>TRBJ1-1|TRBV6-6|TRBD1|.|15
TGTGCCAGCAGTTACCGGACAGGGGTTAGGACTGAAGCTTTCTTT
CASSYRTGVRTEAFF
>TRBJ1-2|TRBV5-4|TRBD1|.|16
TGTGCCAGCAACTTGATAGGGGGCGTGGGGGACTATGGCTACACCTTC
CASNLIGGVGDYGYTF
>TRBJ1-3|TRBV5-1|.|.|16
TGCGCCAGCACCAAAGATTGGGGGGGCTCTGGAAACACCATATATTTT
CASTKDWGGSGNTIYF
>TRBJ2-7|TRBV6-5|TRBD1|.|15
TGTGCCAGCCGCCTACACCGGGACAGTACCTACGAGCAGTACTTC
CASRLHRDSTYEQYF
>TRBJ2-1|TRBV27|.|.|13
TGTGCCAACCCCGAACGCGGGCCCAATGAGCAGTTCTTC
CANPERGPNEQFF
>TRBJ2-1|TRBV29-1|TRBD2|.|12
TGCAGCGTTGAAGAAGGAACTAGCGGGCAGTTCTTC
CSVEEGTSGQFF
>TRBJ2-5|TRBV5-5|.|.|15
TGTGCCAGCAGCTCTTCCGGGACCGGGGGCAGGGAGCAGTACTTC
CASSSSGTGGREQYF
>TRBJ2-7|TRBV6-1|TRBD1|few|15
TGTGCCAGCAGTGATTTAGGACAGGGAACCTACGAGCAGTACTTC
CASSDLGQGTYEQYF
>TRBJ2-2|TRBV9|TRBD1|.|16
TGTGCCAGCAGCGTAGGGACAGGGGCGAACACCGGGGAGCTGTTTTTT
CASSVGTGANTGELFF
>TRBJ2-3|TRBV4-2|.|.|15
TGTGCCAGCAGCCAAGGAGGTAGGGTTCCAGATACGCAGTATTTT
CASSQGGRVPDTQYF
>TRBJ2-1|TRBV18|.|.|16
TGTGCCAGCTCACCATCCACTAGCCCCCTGGGGAATGAGCAGTTCTTC
CASSPSTSPLGNEQFF
>TRBJ1-3|TRBV2|.|.|14
TGTGCCAGCAGTGTTTCCGGGTCTGGAAACACCATATATTTT
CASSVSGSGNTIYF
>TRBJ2-2|TRBV10-1|TRBD2|.|17
TGCGCCAGCAGTCGACTAGCGGGGGGCTCGAACACCGGGGAGCTGTTTTTT
CASSRLAGGSNTGELFF
>TRBJ1-2|TRBV5-4|TRBD1|.|14
TGTGCCAGCAGCCCAACGACAGGGAACTATGGCTACACCTTC
CASSPTTGNYGYTF
>TRBJ1-1|TRBV10-3|.|.|13
TGTGCCATCACTACACATTCGAACACTGAAGCTTTCTTT
CAITTHSNTEAFF
>TRBJ2-1|TRBV5-1|.|.|15
TGCGCCAGCAGCTTGGAGCCAGGCTCCTACAATGAGCAGTTCTTC
CASSLEPGSYNEQFF
>TRBJ2-6|TRBV7-9|TRBD1|.|15
TGTGCCAGCAGCCGCGACAGGGCTGGGGCCAACGTCCTGACTTTC
CASSRDRAGANVLTF
>TRBJ2-2|TRBV19|.|.|14
TGTGCCAGTAGTATAGATCACGGTTCCGGGGAGCTGTTTTTT
CASSIDHGSGELFF
>TRBJ2-6|TRBV7-6|TRBD1|.|18
TGTGCCAGCAGCTTAGGGGACAGGGGCTTCGGTGGGGCCAACGTCCTGACTTTC
CASSLGDRGFGGANVLTF
>TRBJ1-4|TRBV6-5|.|.|14
TGTGCCAGCCGACCCGGGGGGCATGGTGAAAAACTGTTTTTT
CASRPGGHGEKLFF
>TRBJ2-4|TRBV30|.|once|14
TGTGCCTCGACTCACGCGGGGAGGGGGAACATTCAGTACTTC
CASTHAGRGNIQYF
>TRBJ2-3|TRBV7-9|.|.|19
TGTGCCAGCAGCTTATATGGCCAGACCGAGAGTTATAGCACAGATACGCAGTATTTT
CASSLYGQTESYSTDTQYF
>TRBJ2-1|TRBV5-1|.|.|16
TGCGCCAGCAGCTTGGAGAGATCTAGCTCCTACAATGAGCAGTTCTTC
CASSLERSSSYNEQFF
>TRBJ1-2|TRBV7-8|TRBD1|.|14
TGTGCCAGCAGCCCCCATGAGGGGACAGTTGGCTACACCTTC
CASSPHEGTVGYTF
>TRBJ2-5|TRBV5-5|.|.|14
TGTGCCAGCAGCTTGCGGGGGGCACAAGAGACCCAGTACTTC
CASSLRGAQETQYF
>TRBJ1-5|TRBV5-8|TRBD1|.|16
TGTGCCAGCAGCTTGAAGGACAGGGGGAGCAATCAGCCCCAGCATTTT
CASSLKDRGSNQPQHF
>TRBJ2-3|TRBV18|TRBD2|.|16
TGTGCCAGCTCTCCGGGGCTTAGCGGGGACACAGATACGCAGTATTTT
CASSPGLSGDTDTQYF
>TRBJ1-2|TRBV19|.|.|15
TGTGCCAGTGTGGGGGTGGAGGGCAATAACTATGGCTACACCTTC
CASVGVEGNNYGYTF
>TRBJ2-3|TRBV19|TRBD1|.|20
TGTGCCAGTAGTACGGGGTGGGACAGGGACCACACGTCCACCAGAAATACGCAGTATTTT
CASSTGWDRDHTSTRNTQYF
>TRBJ2-7|TRBV7-9|.|few|12
TGTGCCAGCAGCTCCGCCTCCTACGAGCAGTACTTC
CASSSASYEQYF
>TRBJ1-1|TRBV9|.|.|13
TGTGCCAGCAGCGTACAGGAAGACACTGAAGCTTTCTTT
CASSVQEDTEAFF
>TRBJ2-5|TRBV29-1|TRBD2|.|19
TGCAGCGTTGAAGAGGGGACTAGCGGGGGGGCCCAGGGACAAGAGACCCAGTACTTC
CSVEEGTSGGAQGQETQYF
>TRBJ1-6|TRBV7-3|TRBD1|.|15
TGTGCCAGCAGCTCGGGACAGGGTAAAGGCTCACCCCTCCACTTT
CASSSGQGKGSPLHF
>TRBJ1-2|TRBV19|TRBD1|.|13
TGTGCCAGTACCGCGGACAGGTACTATGGCTACACCTTC
CASTADRYYGYTF
>TRBJ1-3|TRBV10-1|.|.|15
TGCGCCAGCAGGTCCGGAGAATCCTCTGGAAACACCATATATTTT
CASRSGESSGNTIYF
>TRBJ2-7|TRBV5-6|.|.|14
TGTGCCAGCAGCTTGGGGGGGGGCCCCTACGAGCAGTACTTC
CASSLGGGPYEQYF
>TRBJ2-3|TRBV6-1|TRBD1|.|14
TGTGCCAGCCTCCGGACAGGGGGAGGCGATACGCAGTATTTT
CASLRTGGGDTQYF
>TRBJ1-5|TRBV6-5|.|.|15
TGTGCCAGCAGCCTAGACAGGACAGGCAATCAGCCCCAGCATTTT
CASSLDRTGNQPQHF
>TRBJ2-4|TRBV6-5|.|.|13
TGTGCCAGCAGTTACTCAGGACTTGACATTCAGTACTTC
CASSYSGLDIQYF
>TRBJ1-1|TRBV6-5|.|few|13
TGTGCCAGCAGTTACCGGGACGACACTGAAGCTTTCTTT
CASSYRDDTEAFF
>TRBJ1-3|TRBV5-1|.|.|15
TGCGCCAGCAGGGGGCAAGGATTCTCTGGAAACACCATATATTTT
CASRGQGFSGNTIYF
>TRBJ2-5|TRBV2|.|.|13
TGTGCCAGCAGGGCGGGTCTAGAGGGGACCCAGTACTTC
CASRAGLEGTQYF